The clone carrying this T cell receptor beta chain was counted at least ten times. Its target is not known. CDR3 size: 15 residues. Germline CDR1 reads SGHTA; CDR2 reads FQGNSA. V lost 4 bases, J lost 1 base, and 14 bases lay in between. Preparation of the TCRbeta library involved a method that used unique molecular identifiers. TCRdb used MiXCR to reprocess the PCR reads, holding one entry per CDR3 protein. The sample consists of about 490,000 distinct CDR3 sequences, over 9.5% of them appearing once. These data originate in a study of T-cell reconstitution after alpha-beta-depleted transplantation in children. Study findings and constraints: Newly produced T cells mostly accounted for T-cell counts and diversity one year post-transplant. Surviving recipient T cells and thymic progenitors underlay high day-60 TCRbeta diversity in some patients. The origin of alpha-beta T cells about two months after transplant was reportedly several hundred expanded graft clones.

The V call is TRBV7-2, the J call TRBJ2-7; D unclear. The starting material was PBMCs, obtained before TCRalphabeta/CD19-depleted stem cell transplant. The clonotype originates from a child aged 2 to 15 with inherited bone marrow failure, due to receive a stem cell transplant. The CDR3 here is CASSYQLTTSYEQYF. In DNA form, the CDR3 reads TGTGCCAGCAGCTACCAGCTAACTACATCCTACGAGCAGTACTTC. The variable domain in full, completed from reference TRBV7-2 and TRBJ2-7, reads GAGVSQSPSNKVTEKGKDVELRCDPISGHTALYWYRQSLGQGLEFLIYFQGNSAPDKSGLPSDRFSAERTGGSVSTLTIQRTQQEDSAVYLCASSYQLTTSYEQYFGPGTRLTVT.